The following is a T cell receptor beta chain sequence with its context. Its antigen is not known. The TCR beta sequencing libraries came from UMI-labeled 5' RACE. With the 5' RACE reads reprocessed, TCRdb shows one record per CDR3 protein and no DNA. This sample carries about 7,900 distinct CDR3 sequences, with about 24% going to the ten biggest clones. This record belongs to a study of human CD8 memory T cell subsets. Overall study findings and caveats: Precursor exhausted T cells and stem-like memory T cells were similarly highly diverse, while effector memory cells were not. From the Chao1 estimates, stem-like memory T cells appeared to be more diverse than precursor exhausted T cells. Minimally overlapping with each other were the repertoires of precursor exhausted and stem-like memory T cells.

Sequencing was carried out using CD8+ T cells from PBMCs. The receptor was derived from a human donor in good health.

The CDR3 spells CASSSRDLTVDGYTF. The chain recombines TRBV28 with TRBJ1-2; as DNA is missing, the TRBD1 call by TCRdb cannot be tested. From germline, CDR1 is MDHEN and CDR2 SYDVKM. The CDR3 spans 15 residues.